This T cell receptor beta chain is drawn from a study of blood T cell repertoires in COVID-19. In the study overall: Acute-phase and convalescent COVID-19 samples originated in the United States, Italy and Spain. PBMCs, B-cell-depleted T cells, or T cells were the source of the cDNA or gDNA that made up the material.

Germline CDR1 and CDR2: MGHDK and SYGVNS. The CDR3 has 15 residues. V lost 4 bases and J 3 bases, leaving 15 bases between the germline ends. Under the authors' procedure: Reference gene primer amplification yielded estimated nucleated cell counts. Produced via immunoSEQ multiplex PCR; TCRdb's table is partial and in-frame only. V, J and clone size were drawn from that table, and D and trimming were deduced from the DNA. The sample carries more than 65,000 clones, 79% recorded once. The sequence derives from a woman aged 45-65 years with acute or convalescent COVID-19. The sample was peripheral blood. V gene TRBV25-1 combines with J gene TRBJ1-2, with a weak D call TRBD1 (6 bases). The CDR3 here is CASSGEGQHDYGYTF. CDR3 sequence (DNA): TGTGCCAGCAGTGGGGAAGGACAGCACGACTATGGCTACACCTTC.